This TCR beta chain appears in the sequencing data of a study of Graves' ophthalmopathy and Graves' hyperthyroidism. Study findings and constraints: Blood also contained most of the expanded thyroid clonotypes above 0.001 frequency.

RNA transcripts were the source from which TCR beta CDR3 regions were amplified. The first-round RT-PCR employed HTBI primers together with the Qiagen OneStep RT-PCR kit. A multiplex PCR was then performed as the second round. TCRdb itself ran the multiplex PCR reads through MiXCR, one entry per CDR3 protein. The table includes hundreds of thousands of distinct CDR3 sequences, about 20% detected once. CDR3 length equals 14 residues. CDR1 and CDR2 from the germline V gene are SGHTA and FQGTGA. V was shortened by 7 bases and J by 2 bases, with 15 bases between the two germline ends. This clonotype was found many times. Its target is not known. Only newly diagnosed hyperthyroidism patients aged 18 to 65, with under 2 months' duration, were enrolled. Enrollment excluded any patients with other autoimmune diseases, uncontrolled infections, pregnancy or lactation.

The source material was peripheral blood. The receptor comes from a woman aged 18-30 years with stable Graves' hyperthyroidism. Some clones in this sample may be carry-over from other donors' samples. The chain employs TRBV7-3 and TRBJ2-7, with a tentative D call TRBD1 (6 bases). Written as DNA, the CDR3 is TGTGCCAGCATCACAGGGCCCTCACCCTACGAGCAGTACTTC. Its protein is CASITGPSPYEQYF. Full variable domain (missing parts from reference TRBV7-3 and TRBJ2-7): GAGVSQTPSNKVTEKGKYVELRCDPISGHTALYWYRQSLGQGPEFLIYFQGTGAADDSGLPNDRFFAVRPEGSVSTLKIQRTERGDSAVYLCASITGPSPYEQYFGPGTRLTVT.